This T cell receptor (beta chain) was observed in a study of human versus mouse CDR3 diversity and MHC coevolution. Whole-study context: Each sample yielded roughly 5.5 x 10^6 to 1.8 x 10^7 valid reads.

Profiling relied on immunoSEQ multiplex PCR, and the TCRdb table lists in-frame clones only, not all of them. The sample consists of fewer than 100,000 clones, around 95% of them appearing once. Cells were CD45RO-negative CD62L-positive naive CD4 T cells sorted from PBMCs. Concerning this clone: Antigen: not known.

General study findings and limits: Humans had the largest estimated TCR beta repertoire, 1.5 million to 2 million clonotypes. Most of the three human donors had the lowest clonal inequality.

V lost 6 bases and J 0 bases, leaving 4 bases between the germline ends. Per germline, CDR1 MRHNA and CDR2 SNTAGT. This CDR3 comprises 12 residues. The receptor was derived from a person aged 30 to 70 in good health. The material sequenced was naive CD4+ T cells from blood. Subset given: CD45RO-negative CD62L-positive naive CD4 T cells. The chain recombines TRBV6-4 with TRBJ2-3, with D unclear. The CDR3 reads CASRESTDTQYF. CDR3 DNA sequence: TGTGCCAGCAGAGAGAGCACAGATACGCAGTATTTT.